These 2 T cell receptor beta chains share one sample of origin, sequenced in a study of T-cell reconstitution after alpha-beta-depleted transplantation in children. It was with unique molecular identifiers that the TCRbeta library was prepared. TCRdb re-derived calls from the PCR reads in MiXCR, one entry per CDR3 protein. The table includes about 580,000 distinct CDR3 sequences, 20% to 25% detected once. Sequences were derived from PBMCs, mostly from graft donor cells, sampled 360 days after TCRalphabeta/CD19-depleted stem cell transplant. The receptors derive from a boy under two years old who had a stem cell transplant for acute myeloid leukemia, so the T cells may come from the graft donor.

Only a few counts were recorded for this clonotype. The chain has TRBV6-2 or TRBV6-3 and TRBJ2-1, with 9 bases lining up with TRBD2. CDR1 and CDR2 from the germline V gene are MNHEY and SVGEGT. The CDR3 extends over 16 amino acids. V gave up 6 bases and J gave up 3 bases; unmatched junction bases: 9. The chain's CDR3 is CASSPASGVNYNEQFF. The CDR3 DNA follows: TGTGCCAGCAGCCCAGCTAGCGGGGTAAACTACAATGAGCAGTTCTTC.

The chain has TRBV20-1 and TRBJ1-5; 8 positions match TRBD1. The CDR3 extends over 14 amino acids. The germline gives CDR1 DFQATT, CDR2 SNEGSKA (reference sequence). V was clipped by 6 bases and J by 3 bases; unmatched bases: 7. The CDR3 sequence is CSAKQGVVNQPQHF. The CDR3 coding sequence is TGCAGTGCAAAACAGGGGGTTGTCAATCAGCCCCAGCATTTT.